This TCR beta chain was recovered during a study of radiation and T cells in renal cell carcinoma. Time point denoted: blood 4 weeks post-SBRT, at nephrectomy. Specified treatment: 15 Gy SBRT to primary tumor, nephrectomy 4 weeks later. Nephrectomy followed 15 Gy stereotactic body radiation by 4 weeks. The patient's renal cell carcinoma had clear cell pathology. Germline CDR1 and CDR2: SGHDT and YYEEEE. The CDR3 runs 14 residues. The germline V and J ends were trimmed by 2 bases and 0 bases, with 8 bases remaining between them. With respect to this clone: Its specificity is unknown.

Clones were sequenced by immunoSEQ multiplex PCR, and TCRdb holds only the in-frame ones, with some missing. The data contain around 45,000 clones, 80% to 85% of them singletons. Study-level findings and limits: From baseline, blood top tumor clonotypes peaked at 2 weeks post-radiation.

This specimen was blood, taken from a patient whose treatment included radiotherapy and nephrectomy. The sequence was obtained from a woman between 70 and 85 years old with renal cell carcinoma. The chain joins TRBV5-6 to TRBJ1-2, with no clear D. The CDR3: CASSFVKTNYGYTF. CDR3 DNA sequence: TGTGCCAGCAGCTTCGTTAAAACTAACTATGGCTACACCTTC.